Listed below are T cell receptor beta chains from one sample, sequenced in a study of blood T cell repertoires in COVID-19. The table came from immunoSEQ multiplex PCR; TCRdb's copy has only in-frame clones and leaves some out. This repertoire shows around 280,000 clones, approximately 88% found once; its top ten account for 1.5% to 2%. Sequencing input: PBMCs or T cells enriched from blood (not recorded which). The receptors stem from a woman aged 35 to 49 who had recovered from COVID-19. Each CDR3 is given with its conserved first and last residue. The order of the fields is D gene, clone size, V gene, J gene, CDR3 DNA, CDR3 protein. The D gene is left open where the match is weak. Clone size is not always given. Where it is, it says once, few, many or a class for expanded clones.

d_call: TRBD1; clone_size: once; v_call: TRBV7-2; j_call: TRBJ2-1; cdr3_nt: TGTGCCAGCAGCCCAAGACAGGGGGCCTACAATGAGCAGTTCTTC; cdr3_aa: CASSPRQGAYNEQFF
d_call: -; clone_size: -; v_call: TRBV6-5; j_call: TRBJ2-7; cdr3_nt: TGTGCCAGCAGTTACGGACAGTTAAGCTCCTACGAGCAGTACTTC; cdr3_aa: CASSYGQLSSYEQYF
d_call: -; clone_size: -; v_call: TRBV30; j_call: TRBJ1-1; cdr3_nt: TGTGCCGGCACACAGGGTATGAACACTGAAGCTTTCTTT; cdr3_aa: CAGTQGMNTEAFF
d_call: TRBD1; clone_size: -; v_call: TRBV7-3; j_call: TRBJ2-7; cdr3_nt: TGTGCCAGCAGCCCGGGACAGGGGCATAACGAGCAGTACTTC; cdr3_aa: CASSPGQGHNEQYF
d_call: -; clone_size: -; v_call: TRBV6-4; j_call: TRBJ1-2; cdr3_nt: TGTGCCAGCAGTGACGGTAGGGGCTCGGATGGCTACACCTTC; cdr3_aa: CASSDGRGSDGYTF
d_call: -; clone_size: -; v_call: TRBV29-1; j_call: TRBJ1-5; cdr3_nt: TGCAGCGTTCAACCAAGCGGCAATCAGCCCCAGCATTTT; cdr3_aa: CSVQPSGNQPQHF
d_call: -; clone_size: -; v_call: TRBV10-3; j_call: TRBJ1-1; cdr3_nt: TGTGCCATCAGCCCCCTGCTCGGCGGCAACACTGAAGCTTTCTTT; cdr3_aa: CAISPLLGGNTEAFF
d_call: TRBD2; clone_size: -; v_call: TRBV4-1; j_call: TRBJ2-7; cdr3_nt: TGCGCCAGCAGCCAAGTTCTGTCTAGCGGGAGCCCCTACGAGCAGTACTTC; cdr3_aa: CASSQVLSSGSPYEQYF
d_call: TRBD2; clone_size: -; v_call: TRBV9; j_call: TRBJ2-3; cdr3_nt: TGTGCCAGCAGCCCCGGGCTAGCGGGAACCTACTCAGATACGCAGTATTTT; cdr3_aa: CASSPGLAGTYSDTQYF
d_call: -; clone_size: -; v_call: TRBV30; j_call: TRBJ1-1; cdr3_nt: TGTGCCTGGAGTGTCCAGGGATGGACTGAAGCTTTCTTT; cdr3_aa: CAWSVQGWTEAFF
d_call: TRBD1; clone_size: -; v_call: TRBV5-4; j_call: TRBJ2-2; cdr3_nt: TGTGCCAGCAGCGGTGCCGGGACAGGGACGGCAGGGGAGCTGTTTTTT; cdr3_aa: CASSGAGTGTAGELFF
d_call: -; clone_size: -; v_call: TRBV7-9; j_call: TRBJ1-2; cdr3_nt: TGTGCCAGCAGCCGATCACAGGGTAATGCGGGCTACACCTTC; cdr3_aa: CASSRSQGNAGYTF
d_call: TRBD2; clone_size: -; v_call: TRBV5-1; j_call: TRBJ2-5; cdr3_nt: TGCGCCAGCAGCTCCCAAGCGGGAGATGGGACCCAGTACTTC; cdr3_aa: CASSSQAGDGTQYF
d_call: -; clone_size: -; v_call: TRBV12-3/TRBV12-4; j_call: TRBJ2-1; cdr3_nt: TGTGCCAGCAGCCCCAATCGGTGGAATGAGCAGTTCTTC; cdr3_aa: CASSPNRWNEQFF
d_call: -; clone_size: -; v_call: TRBV9; j_call: TRBJ1-2; cdr3_nt: TGTGCCAGCACCGACAGTCATAACTATGGCTACACCTTC; cdr3_aa: CASTDSHNYGYTF
d_call: TRBD2; clone_size: -; v_call: TRBV7-2; j_call: TRBJ2-7; cdr3_nt: TGTGCCAGCAGCTTAGATCCCCCGGGACTAGCGGGAGAGGCCCACGAGCAGTACTTC; cdr3_aa: CASSLDPPGLAGEAHEQYF